These T cell receptor beta chains were read from a single sample in a study of molecular identifiers for immune sequencing clone quantification. TCRdb redid the calling of the PCR reads with MiXCR, one entry per CDR3 protein. The sample lists over 600,000 distinct CDR3 sequences; roughly 21% were seen once. The material sequenced was naive CD8+ T cells from blood, with Jurkat cell RNA spiked in. The receptors here all came from a human donor in good health. Some libraries in this study had Jurkat cell RNA spiked in. The CDR3 runs from the conserved cysteine through the conserved F or W. D genes are given only for firm matches. Clone size, where shown, is once, few, many, or a class for clones that have expanded.

length,size,D,V,J,DNA,CDR3
13,many,NA,TRBV24-1,TRBJ2-2,TGTGCCACCAGTGATACAGGAACCGGGGAGCTGTTTTTT,CATSDTGTGELFF
14,many,NA,TRBV19,TRBJ2-2,TGTGCCAGTAGTATTACGGGGGCGGTCGGGGAGCTGTTTTTT,CASSITGAVGELFF
15,many,NA,TRBV4-3,TRBJ1-1,TGCGCCAGCAGCCAAGATCAGGCAGGGAACACTGAAGCTTTCTTT,CASSQDQAGNTEAFF
16,few,TRBD2,TRBV20-1,TRBJ2-7,TGCAGTGCTAGGGCTAGCGGCCTCCCGATACCATACGAGCAGTACTTC,CSARASGLPIPYEQYF
17,NA,NA,TRBV6-2/TRBV6-3,TRBJ2-2,TGTGCCAGCAGTTACTCAGAACTTGGTACGAACACCGGGGAGCTGTTTTTT,CASSYSELGTNTGELFF
12,NA,NA,TRBV29-1,TRBJ1-1,TGCAGCGTTGCCGCGGGAAACACTGAAGCTTTCTTT,CSVAAGNTEAFF
17,many,TRBD2,TRBV5-1,TRBJ2-5,TGCGCCAGCAGCTTCAACTTAGCGGGAGCGGGCCAAGAGACCCAGTACTTC,CASSFNLAGAGQETQYF
13,many,NA,TRBV7-9,TRBJ1-5,TGTGCCAGCAGCCCCGGGGCGTATCAGCCCCAGCATTTT,CASSPGAYQPQHF
16,many,TRBD2,TRBV27,TRBJ2-7,TGTGCCAGCAGTGAGACCCTAGCGGAAAGCTCCTACGAGCAGTACTTC,CASSETLAESSYEQYF
14,many,TRBD2,TRBV12-3/TRBV12-4,TRBJ2-7,TGTGCCAGCAGGGGGACTAGCGGGTCAAGGGGTCTGTACTTC,CASRGTSGSRGLYF
16,many,NA,TRBV6-6,TRBJ1-6,TGTGCCAGCAGTCCCGCAGCAAACTCCTATAATTCACCCCTCCACTTT,CASSPAANSYNSPLHF
14,many,TRBD1,TRBV11-2,TRBJ2-5,TGTGCCAGCAGCTCGACAGGGGTCGAAGAGACCCAGTACTTC,CASSSTGVEETQYF
14,many,NA,TRBV27,TRBJ2-7,TGTGCCAGCAGCCGCGGAGCTAGGTCTTACGAGCAGTACTTC,CASSRGARSYEQYF
15,many,NA,TRBV18,TRBJ2-5,TGTGCCAGCTCCGCCAGTCCGAATGACCAAGAGACCCAGTACTTC,CASSASPNDQETQYF
15,many,NA,TRBV5-6,TRBJ2-3,TGTGCCAGCAGCTTGAGGCCTAGGGTTACAGATACGCAGTATTTT,CASSLRPRVTDTQYF
16,many,NA,TRBV5-1,TRBJ2-3,TGCGCCAGCAGCCTCAGGAGCGGTAGGAGCACAGATACGCAGTATTTT,CASSLRSGRSTDTQYF
15,many,TRBD2,TRBV18,TRBJ2-3,TGTGCCAGCTCACAATCTAGCGGGAGGGAAGATACGCAGTATTTT,CASSQSSGREDTQYF
15,many,NA,TRBV7-3,TRBJ2-1,TGTGCCAGCAGCTTATGGGGGGAGGCCGACAATGAGCAGTTCTTC,CASSLWGEADNEQFF
16,many,TRBD2,TRBV4-3,TRBJ2-1,TGCGCCAGCAGCTCGTATAGCGGGAGGGCCGGTAATGAGCAGTTCTTC,CASSSYSGRAGNEQFF
17,NA,TRBD2,TRBV5-1,TRBJ2-5,TGCGCCAGCAGCTTGAGTCTAGCGGGAGGGCCAGGGGAGACCCAGTACTTC,CASSLSLAGGPGETQYF
14,few,NA,TRBV7-9,TRBJ2-1,TGTGCCAGCAGCTTAGGAGTCAGGGGACATGAGCAGTTCTTC,CASSLGVRGHEQFF
14,NA,NA,TRBV9,TRBJ2-3,TGTGCCAGCAGCCCAGGGGGGGGACCAGATACGCAGTATTTT,CASSPGGGPDTQYF
15,many,TRBD2,TRBV4-1,TRBJ2-5,TGCGCCAGCAGCCAGATACTAGCGGGTCAAGAGACCCAGTACTTC,CASSQILAGQETQYF
15,many,NA,TRBV7-6,TRBJ1-5,TGTGCCAGCAGCTCAGACGATGGAGAGTATCAGCCCCAGCATTTT,CASSSDDGEYQPQHF
16,few,NA,TRBV11-2,TRBJ2-1,TGTGCCAGCAGCTTAGAGGACACGCTAGAGGGTCATGAGCAGTTCTTC,CASSLEDTLEGHEQFF
13,NA,NA,TRBV12-3/TRBV12-4,TRBJ2-7,TGTGCCAGCAGAGTGTCGGACTCCTACGAGCAGTACTTC,CASRVSDSYEQYF
15,many,TRBD2,TRBV6-5,TRBJ2-3,TGTGCCAGCAGCCCGCTAGCGGGAGGGTCAGATACGCAGTATTTT,CASSPLAGGSDTQYF
13,few,NA,TRBV7-9,TRBJ2-7,TGTGCCAGCAGCTCCGTCGTTTCCTACGAGCAGTACTTC,CASSSVVSYEQYF
14,many,TRBD2,TRBV7-9,TRBJ2-7,TGTGCCAGCAGCTTATCTAGCGGCCCCTACGAGCAGTACTTC,CASSLSSGPYEQYF
19,once,TRBD1,TRBV7-3,TRBJ1-3,TGTGCCAGCACCCTCCCAGGGGGCCCATCTCAAGGTACAGGAAACACCATGTATTTT,CASTLPGGPSQGTGNTMYF
15,NA,NA,TRBV27,TRBJ2-7,TGTGCCAGCGGTTTAGCAGCCGGGGACGTCGACGAGCAGTACTTC,CASGLAAGDVDEQYF
15,many,NA,TRBV6-6,TRBJ2-5,TGTGCCAGCAGTTACTCCGACAGGAGCCAAGAGACCCAGTACTTC,CASSYSDRSQETQYF
17,many,TRBD1,TRBV4-1,TRBJ1-1,TGCGCCAGCAGCCACGAGCCGGGGACAGGGGTTCTCTCTGAAGCTTTCTTT,CASSHEPGTGVLSEAFF
14,once,NA,TRBV7-6,TRBJ2-1,TGTGCCAGCATGGGGAAGGGGTGGGATAATGAGCAGTTCTTC,CASMGKGWDNEQFF
15,many,NA,TRBV7-2,TRBJ2-2,TGTGCCAGCAGCGAGGGACACTTCGTCACCGGGGAGCTGTTTTTT,CASSEGHFVTGELFF
16,many,TRBD1,TRBV6-5,TRBJ1-5,TGTGCCAGCAGTCCGATCGGACAGGACAGCAATCAGCCCCAGCATTTT,CASSPIGQDSNQPQHF
19,NA,NA,TRBV6-1,TRBJ1-3,TGTGCCAGCAGTCAGACCAACTATTGGGACACTCCGGTTGGAAACACCTTATATTTT,CASSQTNYWDTPVGNTLYF
11,many,NA,TRBV19,TRBJ1-5,TGTGCGACTCTCGCGGACACGGCTTTGCATTTT,CATLADTALHF
15,many,NA,TRBV29-1,TRBJ1-2,TGCAGCGTTGAAGAGGAAATTGGAGCTAACTATGGCTACACCTTC,CSVEEEIGANYGYTF
14,few,NA,TRBV20-1,TRBJ2-1,TGCAGTGCTAGAGATAGGGGAGCCTACAATGAGCAGTTCTTC,CSARDRGAYNEQFF
16,many,NA,TRBV4-3,TRBJ1-2,TGCGCCAGCAGCCAATGGACGGCCCAGAAACTCTATGGCTACACCTTC,CASSQWTAQKLYGYTF
15,many,NA,TRBV27,TRBJ1-6,TGTGCCAGTAACAGCGGAAGCTCCTATAATTCACCCCTCCACTTT,CASNSGSSYNSPLHF
17,NA,TRBD2,TRBV11-2,TRBJ2-1,TGTGCCAGCAGCCCCTACTTAGCGGGAGGGCCCTACAATGAGCAGTTCTTC,CASSPYLAGGPYNEQFF
15,many,NA,TRBV7-4,TRBJ2-3,TGTGCCAGCAGCCTGGGACGGCCTCTCACAGATACGCAGTATTTT,CASSLGRPLTDTQYF
16,few,TRBD2,TRBV7-3,TRBJ2-3,TGTGCCAGCAGCTTAACTGGTGGGAGGGCGGCAGATACGCAGTATTTT,CASSLTGGRAADTQYF
18,NA,NA,TRBV5-1,TRBJ1-1,TGCGCCAGCAGCTTGGACCCGGGGGTTGGGTATTCTAACACTGAAGCTTTCTTT,CASSLDPGVGYSNTEAFF
15,NA,TRBD2,TRBV20-1,TRBJ2-1,TGCGGGCTCCACTGGGAGCGGGAGATCTACAATGAGCAGTTCTTC,CGLHWEREIYNEQFF
12,NA,NA,TRBV19,TRBJ2-5,TGTGCCTGTAGTCCTGACCAAGAGACCCAGTACTTC,CACSPDQETQYF
14,many,NA,TRBV5-6,TRBJ2-3,TGTGCCAGCAGCTTGCCATATTCCACAGATACGCAGTATTTT,CASSLPYSTDTQYF
19,few,NA,TRBV4-2,TRBJ2-2,TGTGCCAGCAGCCAAGATAATTTATTGGGGAGTTTCGTCACCGGGGAGCTGTTTTTT,CASSQDNLLGSFVTGELFF
14,many,NA,TRBV7-9,TRBJ1-5,TGTGCCAGCAGCGGAGCGACAGGACAACAGCCCCAGCATTTT,CASSGATGQQPQHF
15,many,NA,TRBV6-1,TRBJ1-1,TGTGCCAGCAGTGCTAGACAGGTTGGTCCTACTGAAGCTTTCTTT,CASSARQVGPTEAFF